This TCR beta chain comes out of a study of cytomegalovirus exposure and HLA in healthy donors. General study findings and limits: The only immune exposure information that was available was CMV serostatus. The authors later found TCR association rates varying by HLA locus, with DRB1 most and HLA-C fewest. As was reported, the HLA-A and HLA-B alleles of most subjects were accurately predicted from TCR beta sequences. Earlier analysis yielded a pattern in which most TCR beta V segments were productive about 87% or about 30% of the time.

PCR primers comprised 60 Vbeta and 13 Jbeta primers. The repertoire was sequenced with immunoSEQ multiplex PCR; TCRdb's copy has only in-frame clones and lacks some. The table has approximately 150,000 clones, over 60% seen once. The CDR3 contains 13 residues. Germline CDR1 and CDR2: GTSNPN and SVGIG (reference sequence). Trimming at V came to 4 bases and at J to 10 bases, leaving 7 bases not matched to a gene. A word on this clone: Antigen unknown.

The chain has TRBV30 and TRBJ1-6; 7 bases line up with TRBD1. The sequence was collected from a woman between 35 and 50 years old in good health and CMV-seronegative. Sample: PBMCs. The CDR3 bases are TGTGCCTGGATAGGTCAGGGGGACTCACCCCTCCACTTT. Its translation: CAWIGQGDSPLHF.